A selection of T cell receptor beta chains follows, all from one sample in a study of OX40 agonist ivuxolimab in advanced cancers. Generated by immunoSEQ multiplex PCR, the TCRdb table keeps only in-frame clones and is missing some. This sample has over 100,000 clones, with 80% to 90% found just once. The sample consisted of CD4+ or CD8+ T cells sorted from blood, taken in a trial of the OX40 agonist ivuxolimab. The receptors were sampled from an adult with an advanced solid tumor such as melanoma, head and neck, liver or kidney cancer. Each CDR3 is given with its conserved first and last residue. D genes are given only for firm matches. A clone size is listed for some rows: how often the clone was seen (once, few, many), or a class if it is expanded.

TRBJ2-7 | . | TRBV19 | . | CASSGGAYEQYF | TGTGCCAGTAGTGGGGGTGCCTACGAGCAGTACTTC
TRBJ2-2 | . | TRBV19 | . | CASSTGPVGELFF | TGTGCCAGTAGTACCGGACCTGTCGGGGAGCTGTTTTTT
TRBJ1-1 | TRBD1 | TRBV4-3 | once | CASSQDSAGGWLAFF | TGCGCCAGCAGCCAAGATTCGGCAGGGGGCTGGTTAGCTTTCTTT
TRBJ1-6 | . | TRBV5-8 | . | CASSIGTVQGNSPLHF | TGTGCCAGCAGCATAGGGACGGTCCAGGGGAATTCACCCCTCCACTTT
TRBJ1-6 | . | TRBV27 | once | CASSSPSQGTYNSPLHF | TGTGCCAGCTCGTCCCCCTCCCAGGGAACGTATAATTCACCCCTCCACTTT
TRBJ1-1 | . | TRBV5-1 | . | CASSPVGLLNTEAFF | TGCGCCAGCAGCCCTGTCGGACTACTGAACACTGAAGCTTTCTTT
TRBJ2-7 | . | TRBV27 | . | CASSLRAAGGYEQYF | TGTGCCAGCAGTTTACGGGCGGCCGGTGGGTACGAGCAGTACTTC
TRBJ1-3 | TRBD1 | TRBV5-1 | . | CASSLAPGQGPGNTIYF | TGCGCCAGCAGCTTGGCCCCTGGACAGGGGCCTGGAAACACCATATATTTT
TRBJ2-7 | TRBD1 | TRBV5-1 | . | CASSFGTGYGEQYF | TGCGCCAGCAGCTTCGGGACAGGTTATGGCGAGCAGTACTTC
TRBJ2-3 | TRBD1 | TRBV7-8 | . | CASTDGQGIDTQYF | TGTGCCAGCACGGACGGACAGGGTATTGATACGCAGTATTTT
TRBJ1-1 | . | TRBV28 | . | CASLGVSAFF | TGTGCCAGCTTGGGGGTCTCAGCTTTCTTT
TRBJ1-2 | . | TRBV6-6 | few | CASSATVGYGYTF | TGTGCCAGCAGTGCGACCGTGGGGTATGGCTACACCTTC
TRBJ2-7 | . | TRBV5-1 | . | CASSISGYEQYF | TGCGCCAGCAGCATATCCGGGTACGAGCAGTACTTC
TRBJ2-5 | . | TRBV5-1 | . | CASSLNEETQYF | TGCGCCAGCAGCCTTAATGAAGAGACCCAGTACTTC
TRBJ1-5 | . | TRBV27 | . | CASSLQGRQPQHF | TGTGCCAGCAGTTTACAGGGGCGTCAGCCCCAGCATTTT
TRBJ2-1 | . | TRBV7-3 | . | CASSFGQDRKQFF | TGTGCCAGCAGTTTCGGGCAGGATAGGAAGCAGTTCTTC
TRBJ2-1 | . | TRBV29-1 | few | CSVDGPISNEQFF | TGCAGCGTTGACGGACCGATTTCCAATGAGCAGTTCTTC
TRBJ1-2 | . | TRBV6-5 | . | CASNRDVGIRGGYTF | TGTGCCAGCAATCGGGACGTGGGGATTAGGGGTGGCTACACCTTC
TRBJ1-1 | TRBD1 | TRBV30 | once | CAWSGQGAEVLTFF | TGTGCCTGGAGCGGACAGGGGGCTGAGGTACTAACTTTCTTT
TRBJ2-5 | TRBD2 | TRBV5-1 | once | CASSAGLAGGLKTQYF | TGCGCCAGCAGCGCAGGACTAGCGGGGGGGCTCAAGACCCAGTACTTC
TRBJ2-3 | . | TRBV2 | once | CASGGGAGQTQYF | TGTGCCAGCGGAGGGGGGGCCGGACAAACGCAGTATTTT
TRBJ2-1 | TRBD2 | TRBV7-6 | . | CASSFARGGSYNEQFF | TGTGCCAGCAGCTTCGCTCGCGGGGGCTCCTACAATGAGCAGTTCTTC
TRBJ1-1 | TRBD1 | TRBV5-4 | . | CASSRQGISADTEAFF | TGTGCCAGCAGCAGACAGGGGATAAGTGCGGACACTGAAGCTTTCTTT
TRBJ2-1 | TRBD2 | TRBV9 | . | CASSSPGWRGMNEQFF | TGTGCCAGCAGCTCTCCCGGCTGGCGGGGGATGAATGAGCAGTTCTTC
TRBJ1-5 | . | TRBV6-4 | . | CASGKEQGQPQHF | TGTGCCAGCGGGAAGGAACAGGGACAGCCCCAGCATTTT
TRBJ2-2 | . | TRBV11-2 | . | CASSPTGYSTGELFF | TGTGCCAGCAGCCCTACAGGGTATAGCACCGGGGAGCTGTTTTTT
TRBJ2-5 | TRBD1 | TRBV7-2 | . | CASSLDGQAQETQYF | TGTGCCAGCAGCTTAGACGGACAGGCCCAAGAGACCCAGTACTTC
TRBJ2-3 | TRBD2 | TRBV10-1 | . | CASSEAGGPSTDTQYF | TGCGCCAGCAGTGAGGCGGGGGGGCCGAGCACAGATACGCAGTATTTT
TRBJ2-3 | TRBD2 | TRBV4-3 | . | CASSQGLAGGKGSTDTQYF | TGCGCCAGCAGCCAAGGATTAGCGGGGGGGAAAGGGTCCACAGATACGCAGTATTTT
TRBJ2-5 | . | TRBV28 | . | CASSFWGQGKETQYF | TGTGCCAGCAGTTTCTGGGGTCAGGGGAAGGAGACCCAGTACTTC
TRBJ1-3 | . | TRBV30 | . | CAWSIIGNTIYF | TGTGCCTGGAGTATAATTGGAAACACCATATATTTT
TRBJ1-6 | . | TRBV4-2 | . | CASRPDDSYNSPLHF | TGTGCCAGCAGACCAGACGACTCCTATAATTCACCCCTCCACTTT
TRBJ2-7 | . | TRBV11-2 | . | CASSLAAGGRSYEQYF | TGTGCCAGCAGCTTAGCGGCCGGAGGTCGATCCTACGAGCAGTACTTC
TRBJ1-2 | . | TRBV5-1 | few | CASSFTENGYTF | TGCGCCAGCAGCTTTACAGAGAATGGCTACACCTTC
TRBJ2-2 | . | TRBV11-2 | . | CASRQMLGGADGELFF | TGTGCCAGCAGGCAAATGTTGGGGGGCGCCGACGGGGAGCTGTTTTTT
TRBJ1-1 | . | TRBV27 | . | CASSSLLEGEAFF | TGTGCCAGCAGTTCCCTCCTCGAAGGTGAAGCTTTCTTT
TRBJ1-4 | . | TRBV30 | . | CAWSVFVTNEKLFF | TGTGCCTGGAGTGTTTTTGTCACCAATGAAAAACTGTTTTTT